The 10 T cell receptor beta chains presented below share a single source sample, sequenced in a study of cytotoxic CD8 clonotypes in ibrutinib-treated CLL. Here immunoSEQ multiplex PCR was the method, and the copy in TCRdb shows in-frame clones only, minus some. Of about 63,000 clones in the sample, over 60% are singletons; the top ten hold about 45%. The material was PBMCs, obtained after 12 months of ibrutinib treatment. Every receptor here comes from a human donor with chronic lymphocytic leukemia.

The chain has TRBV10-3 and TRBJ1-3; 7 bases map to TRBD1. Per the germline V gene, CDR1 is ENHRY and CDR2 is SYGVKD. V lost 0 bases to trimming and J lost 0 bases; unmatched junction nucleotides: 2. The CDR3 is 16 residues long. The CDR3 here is CAISESGQSSGNTIYF. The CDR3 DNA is TGTGCCATCAGTGAGTCGGGACAGAGCTCTGGAAACACCATATATTTT.

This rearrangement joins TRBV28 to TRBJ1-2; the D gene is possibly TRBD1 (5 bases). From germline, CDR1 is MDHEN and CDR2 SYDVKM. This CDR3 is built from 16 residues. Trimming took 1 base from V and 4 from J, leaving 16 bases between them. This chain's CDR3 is CASSLFEQAAGYGYTF. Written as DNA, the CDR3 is TGTGCCAGCAGTTTATTTGAACAGGCGGCGGGCTATGGCTACACCTTC.

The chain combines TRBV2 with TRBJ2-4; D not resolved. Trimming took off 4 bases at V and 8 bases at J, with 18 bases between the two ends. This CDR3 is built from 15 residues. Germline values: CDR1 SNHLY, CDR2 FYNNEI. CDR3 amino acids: CASSVTQRSSDIQYF. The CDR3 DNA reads TGTGCCAGCAGTGTAACTCAGAGAAGTAGTGACATTCAGTACTTC.

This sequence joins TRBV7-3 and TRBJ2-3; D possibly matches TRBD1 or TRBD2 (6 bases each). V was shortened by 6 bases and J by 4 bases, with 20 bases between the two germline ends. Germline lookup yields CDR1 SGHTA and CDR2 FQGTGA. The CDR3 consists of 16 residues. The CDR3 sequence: CASSSHGTGGADTQYF. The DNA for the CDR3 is TGTGCCAGCAGTTCCCACGGTACCGGGGGCGCAGATACGCAGTATTTT.

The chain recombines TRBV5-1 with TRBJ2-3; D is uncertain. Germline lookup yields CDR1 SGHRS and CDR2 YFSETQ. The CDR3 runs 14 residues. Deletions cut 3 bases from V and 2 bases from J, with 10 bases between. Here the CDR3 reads CASSSGKPTDTQYF. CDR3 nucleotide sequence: TGCGCCAGCAGCTCCGGCAAGCCCACAGATACGCAGTATTTT. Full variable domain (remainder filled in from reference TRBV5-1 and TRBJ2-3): KAGVTQTPRYLIKTRGQQVTLSCSPISGHRSVSWYQQTPGQGLQFLFEYFSETQRNKGNFPGRFSGRQFSNSRSEMNVSTLELGDSALYLCASSSGKPTDTQYFGPGTRLTVL.

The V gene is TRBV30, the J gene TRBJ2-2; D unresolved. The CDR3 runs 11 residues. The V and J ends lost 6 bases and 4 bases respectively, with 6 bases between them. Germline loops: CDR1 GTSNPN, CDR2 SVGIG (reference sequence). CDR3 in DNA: TGTGCCTGCACGGTCACCGGGGAGCTGTTTTTT. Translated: CACTVTGELFF.

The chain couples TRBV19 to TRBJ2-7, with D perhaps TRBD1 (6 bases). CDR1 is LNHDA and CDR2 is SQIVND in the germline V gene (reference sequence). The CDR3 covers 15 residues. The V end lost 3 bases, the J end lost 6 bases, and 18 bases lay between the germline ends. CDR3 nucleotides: TGTGCCAGTAGTATGGGGACAAAGGAACCGCTCGAGCAGTACTTC. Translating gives CASSMGTKEPLEQYF.

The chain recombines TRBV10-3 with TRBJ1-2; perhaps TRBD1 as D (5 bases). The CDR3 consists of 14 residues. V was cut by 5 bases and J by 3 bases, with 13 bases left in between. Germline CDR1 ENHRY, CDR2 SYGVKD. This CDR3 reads CAISRAGLDYGYTF. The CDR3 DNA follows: TGTGCCATCAGTCGGGCAGGGCTCGACTATGGCTACACCTTC.

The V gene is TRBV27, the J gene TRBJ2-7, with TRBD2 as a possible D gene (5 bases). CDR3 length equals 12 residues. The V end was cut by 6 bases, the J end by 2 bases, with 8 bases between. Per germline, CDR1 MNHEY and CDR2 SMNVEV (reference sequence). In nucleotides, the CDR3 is TGTGCCAGCAGAGCCGGGACCTACGAGCAGTACTTC. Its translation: CASRAGTYEQYF.

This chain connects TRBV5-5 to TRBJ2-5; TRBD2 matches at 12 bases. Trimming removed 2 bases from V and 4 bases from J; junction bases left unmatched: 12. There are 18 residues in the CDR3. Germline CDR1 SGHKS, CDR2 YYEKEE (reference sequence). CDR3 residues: CASSFGTSGLHGGETQYF. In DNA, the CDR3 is TGTGCCAGCAGCTTCGGGACTAGCGGGTTACACGGGGGAGAGACCCAGTACTTC.